This record covers a single TCR beta chain. The protocol was immunoSEQ multiplex PCR, while the TCRdb copy is restricted to in-frame clones and leaves out a portion. The table includes about 140,000 clones, 87% detected once. With V trimmed by 5 bases and J by 0 bases, 4 bases remained unmatched. Germline CDR1 is MNHEY and CDR2 is SVGAGI. This CDR3 has 15 amino acids. The record originates from a study of cytomegalovirus exposure and HLA in healthy donors. The source of this sequence is a man aged 18 to 30 in good health and CMV-seropositive. V gene TRBV6-5 combines with J gene TRBJ1-5; 7 nucleotides match TRBD1. The sequencing sample was made of PBMCs. The CDR3 region has the DNA TGTGCCAGCAGTCGGGACAGTAATAGCAATCAGCCCCAGCATTTT. Its translation is CASSRDSNSNQPQHF.